These 14 T cell receptor beta chains were all obtained from the same sample, sequenced in a study of control samples from healthy donors and cancer patients. This table comes from immunoSEQ multiplex PCR, and its TCRdb copy is limited to in-frame clones, with some not included. The sample includes fewer than 200,000 clones, over 85% of them seen just once. The sample comprised blood. All receptors derive from a woman in her sixties in good health.

This clone was found once. The chain has TRBV13 and TRBJ1-5, with no clear D. The CDR3 consists of 14 residues. Germline V lookup: CDR1 PRHDT, CDR2 FYEKMQ (reference sequence). Deletions cut 0 bases from V and 7 bases from J, with 10 bases between. CDR3 nucleotide sequence: TGTGCCAGCAGCTTAGGCCCCGGTCCACAGCCCCAGCATTTT. This translates into CASSLGPGPQPQHF.

CDR3 in amino acids: CASSVSGSGYTF. In DNA, the CDR3 is TGTGCCAGCAGTGTCTCGGGCTCTGGCTACACCTTC. The V and J genes are TRBV25-1 and TRBJ1-2; no firm D call. V lost 4 bases, J lost 7 bases, and 10 bases lay in between. The CDR3 is 12 residues long. Per germline, CDR1 MGHDK and CDR2 SYGVNS.

CDR3 coding DNA: TGTGCCAGCAGCCCGGTCAAGACAGGGGGCGGAGAGACCCAGTACTTC. This encodes CASSPVKTGGGETQYF. This rearrangement joins TRBV6-6 to TRBJ2-5; 10 bases fit TRBD1. V shed 6 bases, J shed 4 bases, and the junction held 11 bases outside the gene matches. Germline V gene sequence: CDR1 MNHNY, CDR2 SVGAGI (reference sequence). This CDR3 is 16 amino acids long.

This clone was seen a few times. This chain links TRBV7-9 with TRBJ1-2; 9 bases line up with TRBD1. Germline lookup yields CDR1 SEHNR and CDR2 FQNEAQ (reference sequence). The CDR3 covers 12 residues. Unmatched junction bases numbered 2, after V lost 8 bases and J lost 4 bases. CDR3 protein: CASDRGGYGYTF. The CDR3, as DNA: TGTGCCAGCGACAGGGGGGGCTATGGCTACACCTTC. Using reference TRBV7-9 and TRBJ1-2 for the parts outside the CDR3, the full variable domain is DTGVSQNPRHKITKRGQNVTFRCDPISEHNRLYWYRQTLGQGPEFLTYFQNEAQLEKSRLLSDRFSAERPKGSFSTLEIQRTEQGDSAMYLCASDRGGYGYTFGSGTRLTVV.

CDR3 protein: CASSFLGGFDNEQFF. CDR3 in DNA: TGTGCCAGCAGCTTTTTGGGGGGCTTTGACAATGAGCAGTTCTTC. The V gene is TRBV5-6, the J gene TRBJ2-1, with D perhaps matching TRBD1 or TRBD2 (6 bases each). The V gene's germline CDR1 is SGHDT and CDR2 YYEEEE. V was pared by 2 bases and J by 5 bases, with 14 bases between. CDR3 size: 15 residues.

This clone was found once. The V call is TRBV5-1, the J call TRBJ1-4; D gene unclear. Germline V gene lookup returns CDR1 SGHRS and CDR2 YFSETQ. V gave up 0 bases and J gave up 4 bases, with 4 bases separating them. The CDR3 spans 13 residues. Here the CDR3 DNA reads TGCGCCAGCAGCTTGGTCTATAATGAAAAACTGTTTTTT. Protein sequence: CASSLVYNEKLFF.

This chain uses TRBV6-1 with TRBJ2-3; 7 nucleotides line up with TRBD1. V lost 3 bases and J lost 11; bases outside the gene matches: 14. Germline V gene sequence: CDR1 MNHNS, CDR2 SASEGT. The CDR3 has 15 amino acids. The CDR3 sequence: CASSEPGQRLRKQYF. In DNA, the CDR3 is TGTGCCAGCAGTGAGCCGGGACAGAGATTACGAAAGCAGTATTTT.

In its sample, this clone was seen once. The chain employs TRBV18 and TRBJ2-4, with 10 bases matching TRBD1. The CDR3 has 18 residues. The trim removed 0 bases at V and 0 bases at J, leaving 5 bases unmatched. From germline, CDR1 is KGHSH and CDR2 LQKENI. The CDR3 region is CASSPPGQGEGAKNIQYF. CDR3 nucleotides: TGTGCCAGCTCACCACCCGGACAGGGGGAGGGAGCCAAAAACATTCAGTACTTC.

The chain carries TRBV11-3 and TRBJ1-1; 7 bases are shared with TRBD1. Unmatched junction bases numbered 0, after V lost 5 bases and J lost 3 bases. The CDR3 is 12 amino acids. Germline CDR1 and CDR2: SGHNT and YENEEA. This CDR3 reads CASSQGDTEAFF. DNA of the CDR3: TGTGCCAGCAGCCAGGGGGACACTGAAGCTTTCTTT.

The chain employs TRBV10-3 and TRBJ1-1, with D maybe TRBD1 (5 bases). Trimming took 5 bases from V and 7 from J, leaving 23 bases between them. The V gene's germline CDR1 is ENHRY and CDR2 SYGVKD. This CDR3 has 16 residues. The CDR3 sequence is CAISLSGPPEGYEAFF. The CDR3 bases are TGTGCCATCAGTCTCTCGGGGCCGCCTGAGGGATATGAAGCTTTCTTT.

The rearrangement joins TRBV5-1 to TRBJ1-2; TRBD1 aligns across 10 bases. Germline V gives CDR1 SGHRS, CDR2 YFSETQ. With V trimmed by 5 bases and J by 4 bases, 5 bases remained unmatched. The CDR3 loop spans 14 amino acids. DNA for the CDR3: TGCGCCAGCAGACGGACAGGGGGTATCTATGGCTACACCTTC. Protein: CASRRTGGIYGYTF.

This clone was recorded only once. V usage is TRBV14 and J usage is TRBJ2-5, with 13 nucleotides matching TRBD2. This CDR3 spans 16 amino acids. After removal of 4 bases from V and 4 bases from J, the junction contained 6 bases not matched to a gene. Germline V CDR1 and CDR2: SGHDN, FVKESK. Here the CDR3 reads CASSLLAGGQGETQYF. CDR3 DNA sequence: TGTGCCAGCAGCCTACTAGCGGGGGGGCAGGGAGAGACCCAGTACTTC.

This clone was detected only once. The V gene is TRBV7-2, the J gene TRBJ1-2; no definite D call. The germline CDR1 and CDR2 sequences are SGHTA and FQGNSA. Trimming left V 4 bases short and J 1 base short, with 10 bases between. The CDR3 runs 14 residues. This chain's CDR3 is CASSSAPSNYGYTF. In DNA, the CDR3 is TGTGCCAGCAGCTCAGCCCCCAGTAACTATGGCTACACCTTC.

This chain uses TRBV4-3 with TRBJ1-6; possibly TRBD1 for D (6 bases). V was pared by 5 bases and J by 6 bases, with 14 bases between. Germline loops: CDR1 LGHNA, CDR2 YSLEER. This CDR3 has 15 amino acids. CDR3 sequence: CASSLQGYSNSPLHF. For the CDR3, the DNA is TGCGCCAGCAGCTTACAGGGATACTCTAATTCACCCCTCCACTTT.